One and the same sample provided the 30 T cell receptor beta chains below, sequenced in a study of post-analysis software for immune sequencing data. These receptors' targets are unknown. Study-wide results and limits: Roughly five TRBV segments appeared more often in patients than in controls, and TRBV5-6, TRBV5-1 and TRBV20-1 were among these.

Presence of unique molecular identifiers characterized the TCR beta cDNA libraries. From the PCR reads, TCRdb called clonotypes with MiXCR, one entry per CDR3 protein. The sample carries hundreds of thousands of distinct CDR3 sequences, roughly 50% recorded once. Sequences were obtained from blood. Receptor source: a girl aged 5-17 years with multiple sclerosis.

The chain employs TRBV4-1 and TRBJ2-7, with unresolved D. Germline V lookup: CDR1 MGHRA, CDR2 YSYEKL. The CDR3 runs to 16 residues. V shed 0 bases and J shed 2 bases, with 14 bases lying between them. The CDR3 coding sequence is TGCGCCAGCAGCCAAGATTCTGGCAGTTTCCCCTACGAGCAGTACTTC. Translating it yields CASSQDSGSFPYEQYF.

This clonotype was recorded many times. The chain combines TRBV6-4 with TRBJ2-2; no definite D call. Trimming took off 4 bases at V and 1 base at J, with 4 bases between the two ends. The CDR3 totals 13 residues. Germline assignment: CDR1 MRHNA and CDR2 SNTAGT. The CDR3 protein is CASSGQNTGELFF. For the CDR3, the DNA is TGTGCCAGCAGTGGACAGAACACCGGGGAGCTGTTTTTT.

The chain couples TRBV29-1 to TRBJ1-1; TRBD1 is a possible D gene (6 bases). Deletions cut 3 bases from V and 11 bases from J, with 16 bases between. The CDR3 has 12 residues. The germline CDR1 and CDR2 sequences are SQVTM and ANQGSEA. CDR3 protein: CSVESEATGAFF. CDR3 nucleotide sequence: TGCAGCGTTGAGTCAGAAGCTACAGGGGCTTTCTTT.

This chain links TRBV5-1 with TRBJ1-1; no firm D call. Germline CDR1 reads SGHRS; CDR2 reads YFSETQ. V was pared by 0 bases and J by 4 bases, with 13 bases between. This CDR3 is 15 amino acids long. CDR3 sequence reads: CASSLATGSGTEAFF. The CDR3 DNA reads as TGCGCCAGCAGCTTGGCCACGGGGAGTGGCACTGAAGCTTTCTTT.

This clonotype was detected a few times. The genes are TRBV20-1 and TRBJ2-3; 7 bases match TRBD2. Germline assignment: CDR1 DFQATT and CDR2 SNEGSKA (reference sequence). Trimming removed 2 bases from V and 1 base from J; junction bases left unmatched: 3. This CDR3 is built from 14 residues. This CDR3 is CSARRTSGTDTQYF. CDR3 DNA: TGCAGTGCTAGAAGAACTAGCGGCACAGATACGCAGTATTTT.

The V call is TRBV12-3 or TRBV12-4, the J call TRBJ1-4, with D unclear. This CDR3 comprises 13 residues. Trimming took off 3 bases at V and 8 bases at J, with 10 bases between the two ends. The CDR3 DNA is TGTGCCAGCAGTTTTGACGGGCGGGAAAAACTGTTTTTT. Its protein product is CASSFDGREKLFF.

The chain combines TRBV6-5 with TRBJ2-3; TRBD1 is a possible D gene (5 bases). Trimming pared 8 bases from V and 0 bases from J, leaving 15 bases between. CDR3 length equals 15 residues. Germline loops: CDR1 MNHEY, CDR2 SVGAGI. The CDR3 DNA reads TGTGCCAGCGGGGCTACACCTTCTAGCACAGATACGCAGTATTTT. Protein: CASGATPSSTDTQYF.

This clonotype was seen a single time. This sequence joins TRBV6-2 or TRBV6-3 and TRBJ2-1, with TRBD1 matching 9 bases. V shed 2 bases and J 3 bases; nucleotides not matched to a gene: 5. CDR3 size: 16 residues. Germline V gene lookup returns CDR1 MNHEY and CDR2 SVGEGT. In nucleotides, the CDR3 is TGTGCCAGCAGTTACACGGGACAGGGACACTACAATGAGCAGTTCTTC. Translation: CASSYTGQGHYNEQFF.

This chain links TRBV9 with TRBJ2-1; 7 bases are a match to TRBD1. V dropped 6 bases and J dropped 5; count of bases not matched to a gene: 5. Germline CDR1 and CDR2: SGDLS and YYNGEE. This CDR3 has 13 residues. CDR3 protein: CASKGDRDNEQFF. In DNA form, the CDR3 reads TGTGCCAGCAAGGGGGACAGAGACAATGAGCAGTTCTTC.

This clonotype was detected a few times. The V call is TRBV7-3, the J call TRBJ2-1, with D possibly being TRBD2 (6 bases). Per germline, CDR1 SGHTA and CDR2 FQGTGA. The CDR3 consists of 15 residues. The V end lost 0 bases, the J end lost 9 bases, and 15 bases lay between the germline ends. The CDR3 sequence: CASSLTLDYRTEQFF. CDR3 DNA: TGTGCCAGCAGCTTAACCCTGGACTATCGAACTGAGCAGTTCTTC.

The sample holds a few counts of this clonotype. J is TRBJ2-5 and V is TRBV29-1, with D possibly TRBD2 on 5 matching bases. Per the germline V gene, CDR1 is SQVTM and CDR2 is ANQGSEA. The CDR3 sequence is 13 residues long. V lost 6 bases to trimming and J lost 5 bases, with 16 bases between them. CDR3: CSVGASGLETQYF. For the CDR3, the DNA is TGCAGCGTGGGAGCAAGTGGGTTGGAGACCCAGTACTTC.

This clonotype was seen a handful of times. The V and J genes are TRBV29-1 and TRBJ2-4; 10 bases are shared with TRBD1. Per germline, CDR1 SQVTM and CDR2 ANQGSEA. The V gene end was trimmed by 4 bases and the J gene end by 13 bases; junction bases not matched to a gene: 7. The CDR3 has 12 amino acids. CDR3 loop: CSVGRTGGEQYF. Here the CDR3 DNA reads TGCAGCGTTGGTCGGACAGGGGGTGAGCAGTACTTC.

The V call is TRBV4-1, the J call TRBJ2-6; D may be TRBD1 (5 bases). Trimming removed 3 bases at V and 14 bases at J, with 11 bases between. The CDR3 is made up of 12 amino acids. The V gene's germline CDR1 is MGHRA and CDR2 YSYEKL. In DNA form, the CDR3 reads TGCGCCAGCAGCCATGTTAAGGGGTTCCTGACTTTC. This sequence encodes CASSHVKGFLTF.

This sequence joins TRBV3-1 and TRBJ2-5; 7 nucleotides line up with TRBD2. Losses at the gene ends were 1 base for V and 5 bases for J; bases not matched to a gene: 7. The germline V gene encodes CDR1 LGHDT and CDR2 YNNKEL (reference sequence). The CDR3 length is 15 residues. The CDR3 protein is CASSQGAGVSETQYF. The CDR3 DNA follows: TGTGCCAGCAGCCAAGGGGCGGGAGTGAGTGAGACCCAGTACTTC.

The V gene is TRBV20-1, the J gene TRBJ2-2; TRBD1 agrees at 12 bases. This CDR3 spans 17 amino acids. Losses at the gene ends were 0 bases for V and 3 bases for J; bases not matched to a gene: 5. Germline CDR1 and CDR2: DFQATT and SNEGSKA (reference sequence). CDR3 DNA sequence: TGCAGTGCTAGAGAAAGGGACAGGGGGCAGCACACCGGGGAGCTGTTTTTT. Its translation: CSARERDRGQHTGELFF.

The chain combines TRBV14 with TRBJ1-2; no reliable D call. Germline CDR1 reads SGHDN; CDR2 reads FVKESK. V lost 0 bases and J lost 3, with 8 bases in between. This CDR3 is 14 amino acids long. CDR3 loop: CASSQDGPYYGYTF. CDR3 coding DNA: TGTGCCAGCAGCCAAGATGGACCATACTATGGCTACACCTTC.

The chain uses TRBV6-2 or TRBV6-3 and TRBJ2-3; D gene unclear. The CDR3 is made up of 13 amino acids. Trimming took off 4 bases at V and 2 bases at J, with 7 bases between the two ends. Germline V lookup: CDR1 MNHEY, CDR2 SVGEGT. The CDR3 sequence is CASSFIVTDTQYF. The DNA of the CDR3 is TGTGCCAGCAGTTTTATAGTCACAGATACGCAGTATTTT.

The gene calls are TRBV7-6 and TRBJ2-3; D gene unclear. The V end lost 3 bases, the J end lost 0 bases, and 10 bases lay between the germline ends. This CDR3 spans 15 amino acids. CDR1 and CDR2 (germline): SGHVS, FNYEAQ. The CDR3 loop reads CASSFSVFSTDTQYF. In DNA form, the CDR3 reads TGTGCCAGCAGCTTCAGCGTCTTCAGCACAGATACGCAGTATTTT.

This clonotype was seen a few times. The V gene is TRBV20-1, the J gene TRBJ1-2, with 7 nucleotides matching TRBD1. CDR3 length equals 12 residues. V gave up 5 bases and J gave up 4 bases; unmatched junction bases: 4. Germline assignment: CDR1 DFQATT and CDR2 SNEGSKA (reference sequence). CDR3 DNA sequence: TGCAGTGCTCTGACAGGGAGCTATGGCTACACCTTC. This translates into CSALTGSYGYTF.

The chain joins TRBV29-1 to TRBJ2-1; 7 nucleotides line up with TRBD1. V was pared by 1 base and J by 7 bases, with 10 bases of the junction left unmatched. This CDR3 has 15 residues. The germline CDR1 and CDR2 sequences are SQVTM and ANQGSEA. This chain's CDR3 is CSVEVAGTEWNEQFF. DNA of the CDR3: TGCAGCGTTGAAGTAGCCGGGACAGAGTGGAATGAGCAGTTCTTC.

Note on this clonotype: The junction shows a germline mismatch at one end, possibly a read error. The chain links TRBV28 to TRBJ2-7, with 8 bases fitting TRBD2. CDR1 MDHEN and CDR2 SYDVKM come from the germline V gene. The CDR3 has 16 amino acids. This chain's CDR3 is CASSFVGRGDYYEQYF. The CDR3 nucleotides are TGCGCCAGCAGTTTTGTCGGGAGGGGAGATTACTACGAGCAGTACTTC.

J is TRBJ2-1 and V is TRBV2; no clear D. This CDR3 is built from 14 residues. In germline, CDR1 is SNHLY, CDR2 FYNNEI. The V end was cut by 6 bases, the J end by 0 bases, with 9 bases between. The CDR3 bases are TGTGCCAGCAGGGACGGTAGCTCCTACAATGAGCAGTTCTTC. This gives the protein CASRDGSSYNEQFF.

The chain has TRBV6-5 and TRBJ2-3, with TRBD2 as a possible D gene (6 bases). This CDR3 has 14 residues. Trimming pared 3 bases from V and 5 bases from J, leaving 12 bases between. Germline-derived CDR1 and CDR2 are MNHEY and SVGAGI. CDR3 amino acids: CASSYRRVRDTQYF. The CDR3, as DNA: TGTGCCAGCAGTTATAGGAGGGTGAGAGATACGCAGTATTTT.

J is TRBJ2-1 and V is TRBV20-1, with 10 bases aligning to TRBD2. V gave up 6 bases and J gave up 3 bases; unmatched junction bases: 2. The CDR3 is made up of 13 amino acids. Germline V CDR1 and CDR2: DFQATT, SNEGSKA (reference sequence). DNA of the CDR3: TGCAGTGCCACTAGCGGGAACTACAATGAGCAGTTCTTC. Encoded protein: CSATSGNYNEQFF.

This sequence joins TRBV13 and TRBJ2-4; 8 nucleotides agree with TRBD2. The J call could be wrong; TRBJ2-7 is a better fit for the DNA end. Germline V CDR1 and CDR2: PRHDT, FYEKMQ (reference sequence). This CDR3 is 15 amino acids long. Here the CDR3 DNA reads TGTGCCAGCAGCTTAGAAGGACTAGCAACTTACGAGCAGTACTTC. Translation gives CASSLEGLATYEQYF.

V usage is TRBV4-1 and J usage is TRBJ2-1; 8 bases are a match to TRBD1. The germline CDR1 and CDR2 sequences are MGHRA and YSYEKL. The CDR3 runs 15 residues. V lost 8 bases, J lost 1 base, and 7 bases stayed unmatched. The CDR3 is CASVRDRTSYNEQFF. In DNA form, the CDR3 reads TGCGCCAGCGTCCGGGACAGGACGTCCTACAATGAGCAGTTCTTC.

The rearrangement uses TRBV5-1 and TRBJ2-2, with 7 positions matching TRBD1. The V gene's germline CDR1 is SGHRS and CDR2 YFSETQ. With 3 bases clipped from V and 2 bases from J, the junction kept 7 bases outside the gene matches. The CDR3 runs to 16 residues. The CDR3 bases are TGCGCCAGCAGCTATCAGACAGGGCCCAACACCGGGGAGCTGTTTTTT. Translating it yields CASSYQTGPNTGELFF.

The chain carries TRBV4-1 and TRBJ2-3; tentative D call: TRBD2 (5 bases). The CDR3 loop spans 15 amino acids. Per germline, CDR1 MGHRA and CDR2 YSYEKL. V dropped 0 bases and J dropped 3 bases, with 10 bases sitting between them. The CDR3 loop is CASSQDSVRTDTQYF. The CDR3 coding sequence is TGCGCCAGCAGCCAAGATAGCGTTCGAACAGATACGCAGTATTTT.

This chain connects TRBV29-1 to TRBJ1-1; the match to TRBD1 covers 7 bases. V lost 3 bases to trimming and J lost 6 bases; unmatched junction nucleotides: 10. Germline-derived CDR1 and CDR2 are SQVTM and ANQGSEA. This CDR3 contains 14 residues. Here the CDR3 DNA reads TGCAGCGTTGATCGGTCAGGGGGGGGCCCTGAAGCTTTCTTT. This codes for CSVDRSGGGPEAFF.

The rearrangement uses TRBV29-1 and TRBJ1-2; TRBD1 is a possible D gene (6 bases). Trimming took off 3 bases at V and 5 bases at J, with 10 bases between the two ends. The CDR3 has 12 residues. Per germline, CDR1 SQVTM and CDR2 ANQGSEA. This CDR3 is CSVEKGVYGYTF. For the CDR3, the DNA is TGCAGCGTTGAGAAGGGGGTTTATGGCTACACCTTC.